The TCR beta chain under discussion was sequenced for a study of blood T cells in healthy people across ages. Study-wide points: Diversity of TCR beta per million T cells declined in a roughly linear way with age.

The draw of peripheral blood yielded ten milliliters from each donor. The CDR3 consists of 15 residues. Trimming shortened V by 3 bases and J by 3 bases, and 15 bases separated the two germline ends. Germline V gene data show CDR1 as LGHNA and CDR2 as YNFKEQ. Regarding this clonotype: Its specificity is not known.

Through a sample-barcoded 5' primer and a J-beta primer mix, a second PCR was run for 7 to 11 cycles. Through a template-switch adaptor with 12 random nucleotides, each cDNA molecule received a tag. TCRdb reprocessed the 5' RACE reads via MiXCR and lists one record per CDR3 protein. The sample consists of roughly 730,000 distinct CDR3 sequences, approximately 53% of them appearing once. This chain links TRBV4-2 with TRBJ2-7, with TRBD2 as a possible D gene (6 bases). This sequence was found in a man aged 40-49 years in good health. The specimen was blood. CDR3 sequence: CASSQDRDSHYEQYF. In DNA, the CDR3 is TGTGCCAGCAGCCAGGACCGGGACTCACACTACGAGCAGTACTTC.